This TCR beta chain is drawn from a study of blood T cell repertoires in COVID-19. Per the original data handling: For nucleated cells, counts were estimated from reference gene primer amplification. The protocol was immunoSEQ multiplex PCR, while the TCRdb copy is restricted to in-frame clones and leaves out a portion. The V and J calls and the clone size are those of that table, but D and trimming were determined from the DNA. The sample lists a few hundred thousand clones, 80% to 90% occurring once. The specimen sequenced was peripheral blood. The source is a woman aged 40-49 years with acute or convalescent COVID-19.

The DNA of the CDR3 is TGTGCCAGCAGCCATTTAATCCAGGGGGCGCGGGGTTCACCCCTCCACTTT. Encoded protein: CASSHLIQGARGSPLHF. The J gene is TRBJ1-6, the V gene TRBV3-1 (or the pseudogene TRBV3-2); TRBD1 matches at 8 bases. Germline assignment: CDR1 LGHDT and CDR2 YNNKEL (reference sequence). The CDR3 is 17 amino acids. V was pared by 3 bases and J by 9 bases, with 13 bases of the junction left unmatched.